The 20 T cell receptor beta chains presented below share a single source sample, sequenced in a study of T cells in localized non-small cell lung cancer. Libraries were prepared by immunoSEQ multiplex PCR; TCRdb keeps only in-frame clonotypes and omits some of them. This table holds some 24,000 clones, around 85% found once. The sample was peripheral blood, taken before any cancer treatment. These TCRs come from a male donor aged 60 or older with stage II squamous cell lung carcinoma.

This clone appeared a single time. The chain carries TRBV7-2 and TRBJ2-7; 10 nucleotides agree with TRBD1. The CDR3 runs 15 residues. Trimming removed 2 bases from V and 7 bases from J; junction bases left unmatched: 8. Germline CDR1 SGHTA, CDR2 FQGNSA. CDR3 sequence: CASSLSGTGVGEQYF. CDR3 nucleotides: TGTGCCAGCAGCTTATCCGGGACAGGGGTGGGGGAGCAGTACTTC.

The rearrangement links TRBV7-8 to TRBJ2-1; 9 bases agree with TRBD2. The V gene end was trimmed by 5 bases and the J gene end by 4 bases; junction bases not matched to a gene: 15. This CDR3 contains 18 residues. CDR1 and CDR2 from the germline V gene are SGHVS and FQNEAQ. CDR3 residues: CASSKGGSAGGPYNEQFF. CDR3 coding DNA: TGTGCCAGCAGCAAAGGAGGAAGCGCGGGAGGGCCGTACAATGAGCAGTTCTTC. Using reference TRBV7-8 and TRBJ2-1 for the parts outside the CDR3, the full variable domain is GAGVSQSPRYKVAKRGQDVALRCDPISGHVSLFWYQQALGQGPEFLTYFQNEAQLDKSGLPSDRFFAERPEGSVSTLKIQRTQQEDSAVYLCASSKGGSAGGPYNEQFFGPGTRLTVL.

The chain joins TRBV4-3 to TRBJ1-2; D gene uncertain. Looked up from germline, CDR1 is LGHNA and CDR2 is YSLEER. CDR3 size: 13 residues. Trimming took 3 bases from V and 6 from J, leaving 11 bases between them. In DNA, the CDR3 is TGCGCCAGCAGCCACGAGAGAGGTGATGGCTACACCTTC. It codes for CASSHERGDGYTF.

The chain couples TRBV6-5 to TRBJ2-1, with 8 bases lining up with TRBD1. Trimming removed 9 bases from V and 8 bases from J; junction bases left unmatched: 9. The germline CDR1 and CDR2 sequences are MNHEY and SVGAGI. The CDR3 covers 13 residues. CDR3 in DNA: TGTGCCAGGTACCCCAGGGGGCTAGATGAGCAGTTCTTC. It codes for CARYPRGLDEQFF.

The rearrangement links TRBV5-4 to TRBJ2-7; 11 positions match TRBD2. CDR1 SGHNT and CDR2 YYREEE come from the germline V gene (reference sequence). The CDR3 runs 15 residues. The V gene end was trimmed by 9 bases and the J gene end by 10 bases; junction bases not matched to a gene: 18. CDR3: CATNTGTTSGETQYF. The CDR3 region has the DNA TGTGCCACCAACACGGGAACGACTAGCGGGGAGACACAGTACTTC.

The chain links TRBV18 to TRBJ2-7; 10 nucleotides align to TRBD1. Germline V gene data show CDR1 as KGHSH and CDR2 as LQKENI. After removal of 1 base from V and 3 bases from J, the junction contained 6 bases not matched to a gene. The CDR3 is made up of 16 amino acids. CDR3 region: CASSPRGQGKSYEQYF. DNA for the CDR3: TGTGCCAGCTCACCACGGGGACAGGGGAAAAGCTACGAGCAGTACTTC.

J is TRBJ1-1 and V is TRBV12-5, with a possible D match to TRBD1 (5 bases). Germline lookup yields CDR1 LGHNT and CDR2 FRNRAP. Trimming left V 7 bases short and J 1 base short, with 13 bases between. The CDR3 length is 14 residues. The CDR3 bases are TGTGCTAGTGCCCTCCGGACATCGAACACTGAAGCTTTCTTT. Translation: CASALRTSNTEAFF.

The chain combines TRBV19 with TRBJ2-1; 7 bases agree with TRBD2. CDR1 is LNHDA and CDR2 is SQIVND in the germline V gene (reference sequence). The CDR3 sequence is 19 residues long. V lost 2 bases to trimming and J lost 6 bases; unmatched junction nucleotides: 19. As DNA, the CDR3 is TGTGCCAGTAGTATAACGGACGGGTGGAATAGCGGGTTTCTCAATGAGCAGTTCTTC. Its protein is CASSITDGWNSGFLNEQFF. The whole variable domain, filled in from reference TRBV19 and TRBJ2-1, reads DGGITQSPKYLFRKEGQNVTLSCEQNLNHDAMYWYRQDPGQGLRLIYYSQIVNDFQKGDIAEGYSVSREKKESFPLTVTSAQKNPTAFYLCASSITDGWNSGFLNEQFFGPGTRLTVL.

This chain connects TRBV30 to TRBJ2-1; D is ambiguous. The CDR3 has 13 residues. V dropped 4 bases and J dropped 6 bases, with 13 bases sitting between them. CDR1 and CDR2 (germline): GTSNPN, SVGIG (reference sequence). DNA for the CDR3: TGTGCCTGGACATCTAGGGCCGGCAATGAGCAGTTCTTC. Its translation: CAWTSRAGNEQFF. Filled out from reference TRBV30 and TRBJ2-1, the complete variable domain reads SQTIHQWPATLVQPVGSPLSLECTVEGTSNPNLYWYRQAAGRGLQLLFYSVGIGQISSEVPQNLSASRPQDRQFILSSKKLLLSDSGFYLCAWTSRAGNEQFFGPGTRLTVL.

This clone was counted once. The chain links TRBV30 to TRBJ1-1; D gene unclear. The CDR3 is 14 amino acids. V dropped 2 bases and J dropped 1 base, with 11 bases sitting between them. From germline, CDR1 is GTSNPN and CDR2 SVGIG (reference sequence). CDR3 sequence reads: CAWSPRTPNTEAFF. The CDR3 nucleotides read TGTGCCTGGAGTCCTAGGACGCCGAACACTGAAGCTTTCTTT.

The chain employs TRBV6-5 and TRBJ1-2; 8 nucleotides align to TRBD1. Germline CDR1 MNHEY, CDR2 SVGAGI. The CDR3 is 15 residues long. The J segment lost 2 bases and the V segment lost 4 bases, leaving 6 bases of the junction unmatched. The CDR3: CASSSADRGNYGYTF. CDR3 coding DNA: TGTGCCAGCAGTTCTGCTGACAGGGGAAACTATGGCTACACCTTC.

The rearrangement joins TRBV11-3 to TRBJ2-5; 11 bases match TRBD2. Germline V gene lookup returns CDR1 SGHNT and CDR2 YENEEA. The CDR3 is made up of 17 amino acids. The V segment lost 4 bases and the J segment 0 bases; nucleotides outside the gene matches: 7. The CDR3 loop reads CASSSGSGGGNQETQYF. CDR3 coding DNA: TGTGCCAGCAGCTCCGGTAGCGGGGGGGGAAACCAAGAGACCCAGTACTTC. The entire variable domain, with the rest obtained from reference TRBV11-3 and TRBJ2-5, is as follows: EAGVVQSPRYKIIEKKQPVAFWCNPISGHNTLYWYLQNLGQGPELLIRYENEEAVDDSQLPKDRFSAERLKGVDSTLKIQPAELGDSAVYLCASSSGSGGGNQETQYFGPGTRLLVL.

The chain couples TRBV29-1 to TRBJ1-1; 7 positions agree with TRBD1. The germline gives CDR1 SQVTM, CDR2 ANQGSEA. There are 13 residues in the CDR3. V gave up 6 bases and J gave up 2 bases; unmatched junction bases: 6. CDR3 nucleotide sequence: TGCAGCGTCGCCCGGGACAGTAACACTGAAGCTTTCTTT. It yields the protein CSVARDSNTEAFF.

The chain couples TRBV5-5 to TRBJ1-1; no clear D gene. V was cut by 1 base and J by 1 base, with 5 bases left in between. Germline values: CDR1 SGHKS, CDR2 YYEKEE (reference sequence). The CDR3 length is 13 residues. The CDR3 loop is CASSLLWNTEAFF. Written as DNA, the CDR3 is TGTGCCAGCAGCTTGCTCTGGAACACTGAAGCTTTCTTT.

The chain's CDR3 is CASSLAASPTDTQYF. The CDR3 DNA reads as TGTGCCAGCAGCTTGGCGGCATCTCCCACAGATACGCAGTATTTT. The chain links TRBV5-6 to TRBJ2-3; D gene uncertain. The CDR3 sequence is 15 residues long. Trimming took off 0 bases at V and 2 bases at J, with 10 bases between the two ends. Germline CDR1 reads SGHDT; CDR2 reads YYEEEE.

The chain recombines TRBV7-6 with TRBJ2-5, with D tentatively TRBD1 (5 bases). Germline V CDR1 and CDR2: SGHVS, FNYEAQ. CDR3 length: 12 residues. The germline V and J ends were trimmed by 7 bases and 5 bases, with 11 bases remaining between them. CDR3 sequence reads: CASTQGSETQYF. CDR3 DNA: TGTGCCAGCACCCAGGGCAGCGAGACCCAGTACTTC.

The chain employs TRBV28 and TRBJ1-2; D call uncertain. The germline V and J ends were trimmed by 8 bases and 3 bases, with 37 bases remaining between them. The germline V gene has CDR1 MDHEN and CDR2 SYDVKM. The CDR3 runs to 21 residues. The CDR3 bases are TGTGCCAGCCGCGCTTCTAAAAAAACGACTCCTGGCGCTTCCATTTACTATGGCTACACCTTC. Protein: CASRASKKTTPGASIYYGYTF.

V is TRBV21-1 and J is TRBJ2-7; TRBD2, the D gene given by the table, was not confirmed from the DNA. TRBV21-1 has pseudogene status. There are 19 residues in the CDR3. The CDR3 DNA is TGTGCCAGCAGCGAAACGGTAGGGGTGACTAGGAAGTACTCCTACGAGCAGTACTTC. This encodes CASSETVGVTRKYSYEQYF.

The chain's CDR3 is CASSLGSGFVETQYF. In DNA form, the CDR3 reads TGTGCCAGCAGCTTGGGTTCTGGGTTTGTCGAGACCCAGTACTTC. The chain employs TRBV5-8 and TRBJ2-5; D ambiguous. Trimming shortened V by 0 bases and J by 5 bases, and 14 bases separated the two germline ends. Germline V gene lookup returns CDR1 SGHTS and CDR2 YDEGEE. The CDR3 consists of 15 residues.

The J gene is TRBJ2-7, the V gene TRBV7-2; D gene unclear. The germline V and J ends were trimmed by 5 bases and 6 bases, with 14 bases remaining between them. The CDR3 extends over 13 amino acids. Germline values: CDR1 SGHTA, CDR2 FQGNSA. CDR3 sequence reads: CASSPGLRGEQYF. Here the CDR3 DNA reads TGTGCCAGCAGCCCCGGGTTGCGCGGCGAGCAGTACTTC.